The 11 T cell receptor beta chains below come from one sample, sequenced in a study of cytomegalovirus exposure and HLA in healthy donors. The data were produced by immunoSEQ multiplex PCR, yet TCRdb's version contains in-frame clones alone and is incomplete. The repertoire holds roughly 300,000 clones, roughly 87% seen once, with approximately 1% in the top ten. The sequencing sample was made of PBMCs. The receptors originated from a woman aged 25 to 39 in good health and CMV-seropositive.

The genes are TRBV6-1 and TRBJ2-7, with D tentatively TRBD1 (6 bases). Germline V gives CDR1 MNHNS, CDR2 SASEGT. The CDR3 totals 15 residues. Trimming shortened V by 0 bases and J by 4 bases, and 13 bases separated the two germline ends. The CDR3 coding sequence is TGTGCCAGCAGTGAAGCCATTCAGGGGTCTTACGAGCAGTACTTC. Translated, it gives CASSEAIQGSYEQYF.

The chain employs TRBV28 and TRBJ2-1; the D is unclear. Germline V lookup: CDR1 MDHEN, CDR2 SYDVKM. The CDR3 has 16 residues. The V and J ends lost 6 bases and 0 bases respectively, with 15 bases between them. The CDR3 is CASSSPEPSSYNEQFF. The CDR3 nucleotides read TGTGCCAGCAGCTCCCCCGAACCCTCCTCCTACAATGAGCAGTTCTTC.

In its sample, this clone was seen a few times. The rearrangement joins TRBV4-1 to TRBJ2-3, with unresolved D. The germline V gene has CDR1 MGHRA and CDR2 YSYEKL. Trimming took 0 bases from V and 8 from J, leaving 9 bases between them. The CDR3 is 13 amino acids. This chain's CDR3 is CASSQDRPFTQYF. CDR3 nucleotide sequence: TGCGCCAGCAGCCAAGACAGGCCCTTTACGCAGTATTTT.

The chain uses TRBV14 and TRBJ1-6; 7 bases fit TRBD1. After removal of 3 bases from V and 4 bases from J, the junction contained 3 bases not matched to a gene. Germline CDR1 is SGHDN and CDR2 is FVKESK. The CDR3 consists of 15 residues. The CDR3, as DNA: TGTGCCAGCAGCCAGGACAGGTGGTATAATTCACCCCTCCACTTT. This sequence encodes CASSQDRWYNSPLHF.

The chain uses TRBV2 and TRBJ2-3; D unclear. CDR1 and CDR2 (germline): SNHLY, FYNNEI. The CDR3 has 15 residues. Trimming took 7 bases from V and 4 from J, leaving 18 bases between them. In DNA, the CDR3 is TGTGCCAGCACTCTTGATAACCTCATTGCAGATACGCAGTATTTT. Translating it yields CASTLDNLIADTQYF.

The V gene is TRBV30, the J gene TRBJ2-1, with TRBD1 matching 12 bases. From germline, CDR1 is GTSNPN and CDR2 SVGIG (reference sequence). CDR3 length: 14 amino acids. The junction had 5 bases not matched to a gene; V was cut back by 4 bases and J by 7 bases. In DNA form, the CDR3 reads TGTGCCTGGAACCCGGGACAGGGGGCTAATGAGCAGTTCTTC. Translated: CAWNPGQGANEQFF.

This sequence joins TRBV18 and TRBJ2-7, with TRBD1 identical over 8 bases. In germline, CDR1 is KGHSH, CDR2 LQKENI. V trimming: 0 bases; J trimming: 3 bases; junction bases outside the gene matches: 7. This CDR3 comprises 16 residues. In DNA form, the CDR3 reads TGTGCCAGCTCACCACCGTCAGGGGGCGCCGGCTACGAGCAGTACTTC. It encodes CASSPPSGGAGYEQYF.

This clone has only a few counts. The V call is TRBV27, the J call TRBJ1-1; a weak D match, TRBD1 (6 bases). The V end lost 5 bases, the J end lost 4 bases, and 8 bases lay between the germline ends. Germline V gives CDR1 MNHEY, CDR2 SMNVEV (reference sequence). The CDR3 consists of 12 residues. Here the CDR3 reads CASSIGGTEAFF. CDR3 DNA: TGTGCCAGCAGTATAGGGGGCACTGAAGCTTTCTTT.

J is TRBJ2-7 and V is TRBV9; 10 bases are a match to TRBD2. Germline V gene sequence: CDR1 SGDLS, CDR2 YYNGEE. The J segment lost 3 bases and the V segment lost 0 bases, leaving 3 bases of the junction unmatched. The CDR3 is made up of 15 amino acids. CDR3 amino acids: CASSVGTSGNYEQYF. Here the CDR3 DNA reads TGTGCCAGCAGCGTAGGTACTAGCGGGAACTACGAGCAGTACTTC.

V is TRBV27 and J is TRBJ2-1; 8 bases agree with TRBD2. The CDR3 runs 18 residues. The J segment lost 6 bases and the V segment lost 2 bases, leaving 15 bases of the junction unmatched. The germline V gene has CDR1 MNHEY and CDR2 SMNVEV (reference sequence). The CDR3 region is CASSLPGLAHKRGNEQFF. The CDR3 DNA reads as TGTGCCAGCAGTTTACCCGGACTAGCCCACAAACGAGGCAATGAGCAGTTCTTC.

This sequence joins TRBV14 and TRBJ2-3; D ambiguous. Trimming removed 4 bases at V and 0 bases at J, with 14 bases between. The CDR3 has 16 residues. Germline CDR1 is SGHDN and CDR2 is FVKESK. The CDR3 spells CASSPTAETSTDTQYF. The CDR3 nucleotides are TGTGCCAGCAGCCCCACTGCGGAAACTAGCACAGATACGCAGTATTTT.